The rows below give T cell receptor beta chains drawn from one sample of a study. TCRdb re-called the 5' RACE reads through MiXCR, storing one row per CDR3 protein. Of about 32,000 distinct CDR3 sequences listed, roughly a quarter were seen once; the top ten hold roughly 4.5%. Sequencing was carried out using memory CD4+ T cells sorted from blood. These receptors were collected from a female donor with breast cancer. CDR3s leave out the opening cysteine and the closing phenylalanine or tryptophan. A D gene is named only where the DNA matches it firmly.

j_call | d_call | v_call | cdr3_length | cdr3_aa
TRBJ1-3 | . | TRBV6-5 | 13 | ASSQQPFSGNTIY
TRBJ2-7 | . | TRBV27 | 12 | ASTYGRGSNEQY
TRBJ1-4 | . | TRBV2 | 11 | ASRRTDNEKLF
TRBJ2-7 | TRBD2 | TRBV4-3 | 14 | ASSQDTPSGPYEQY
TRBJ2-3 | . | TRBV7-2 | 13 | ASSLIGQGVDTQY
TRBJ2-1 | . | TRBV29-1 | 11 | SDSGQSHNEQF
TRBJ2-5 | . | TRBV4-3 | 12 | ASSHSTGQETQY
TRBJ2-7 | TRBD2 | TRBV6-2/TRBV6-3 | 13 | ASSYSLAGRNEQY
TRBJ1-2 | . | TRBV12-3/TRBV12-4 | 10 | ASSFLYYGYT
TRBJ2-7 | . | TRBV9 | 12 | ASSATRDDYEQY
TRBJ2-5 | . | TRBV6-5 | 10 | AIQGPEETQY
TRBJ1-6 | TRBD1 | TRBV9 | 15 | ASSTSGTGGMDSPLH
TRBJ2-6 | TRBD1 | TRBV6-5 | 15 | ASSYSTGAGGANVLT
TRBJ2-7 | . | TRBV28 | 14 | ASSPPPTDYSYEQY
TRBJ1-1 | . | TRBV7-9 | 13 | ASSLVTPRGSEAF
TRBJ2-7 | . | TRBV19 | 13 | ASSIRDQGSYEQY
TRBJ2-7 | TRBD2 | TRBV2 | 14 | ASSDKRRGGIYEQY
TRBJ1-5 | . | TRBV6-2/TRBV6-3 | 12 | ASSYGGSLQPQH
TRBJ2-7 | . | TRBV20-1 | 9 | SARGGYEQY
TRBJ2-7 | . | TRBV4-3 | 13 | ASSQNRGNSYEQY
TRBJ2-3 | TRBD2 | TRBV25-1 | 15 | ASSASGTRVWADTQY
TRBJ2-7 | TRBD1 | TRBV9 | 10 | ASGQGSYEQY
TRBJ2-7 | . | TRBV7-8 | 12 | ASSSRMDFYEQY
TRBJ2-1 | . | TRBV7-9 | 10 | ASSEGRGEQF
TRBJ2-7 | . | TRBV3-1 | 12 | ASSQDASSYEQY
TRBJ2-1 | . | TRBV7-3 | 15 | ASSSGADSKGGDEQF
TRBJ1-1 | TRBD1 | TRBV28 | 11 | ASSSPGTVEAF
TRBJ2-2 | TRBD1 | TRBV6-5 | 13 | ASRVGTGYTGGLF
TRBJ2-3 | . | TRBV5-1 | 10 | ASSLRWDTQY
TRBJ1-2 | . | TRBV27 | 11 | ASSLDSNYGYT
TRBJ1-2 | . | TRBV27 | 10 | ASAGGVDGYT
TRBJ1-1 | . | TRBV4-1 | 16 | ASSQGGGSGTSNTEAF
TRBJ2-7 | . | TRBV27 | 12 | ASSLSTGFTEQY
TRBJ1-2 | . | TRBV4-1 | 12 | ASSQMETNYGYT
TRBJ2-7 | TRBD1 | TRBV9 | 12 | ASSGRQGSGEQY
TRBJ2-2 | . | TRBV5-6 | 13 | ASSLVAVHTGELF
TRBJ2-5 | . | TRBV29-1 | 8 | SANQEIQY